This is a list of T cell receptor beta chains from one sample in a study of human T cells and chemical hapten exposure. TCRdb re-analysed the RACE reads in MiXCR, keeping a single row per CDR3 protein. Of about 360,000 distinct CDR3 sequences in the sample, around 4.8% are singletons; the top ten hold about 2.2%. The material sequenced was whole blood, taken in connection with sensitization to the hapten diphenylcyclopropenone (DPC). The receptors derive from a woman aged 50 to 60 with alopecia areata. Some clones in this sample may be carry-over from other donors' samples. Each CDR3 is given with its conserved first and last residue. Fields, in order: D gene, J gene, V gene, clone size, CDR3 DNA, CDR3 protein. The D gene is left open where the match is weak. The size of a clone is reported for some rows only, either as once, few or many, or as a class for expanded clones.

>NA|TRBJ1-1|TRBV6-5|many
TGTGCCAGCAGTTCCCCGGGGGCCCCAGGGACTGAAGCTTTCTTT
CASSSPGAPGTEAFF
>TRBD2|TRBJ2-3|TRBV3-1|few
TGTGCCAGCAGCCACCCGCCGGGGGGGGCCCCAGATACGCAGTATTTT
CASSHPPGGAPDTQYF
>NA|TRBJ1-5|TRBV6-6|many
TGTGCCGGCGGAAAATATAGCAATCAGCCCCAGCATTTT
CAGGKYSNQPQHF
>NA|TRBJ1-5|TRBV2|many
TGTGCCAGCAGAAAGGGTAATCAGCCCCAGCATTTT
CASRKGNQPQHF
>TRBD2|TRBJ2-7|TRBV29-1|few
TGCAGCGCAAGGACTAGCGACTACGAGCAGTACTTC
CSARTSDYEQYF
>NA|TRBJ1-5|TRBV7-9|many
TGTGCCAGCAGCTTGGACGGCCAACCGGCGCCCCAGCATTTT
CASSLDGQPAPQHF
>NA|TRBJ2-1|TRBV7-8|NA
TGTGCCAGCACCTTTCGGAGGGAGCCCGATCATGAGCAGTTCTTC
CASTFRREPDHEQFF
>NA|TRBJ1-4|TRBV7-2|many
TGTGCCAGCAGCTTAGCCCAGGGCGCGGAAAAACTGTTTTTT
CASSLAQGAEKLFF
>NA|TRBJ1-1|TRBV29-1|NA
TGCAGCGCCCAAGGGAGTGAGGCTGAAGCTTTCTTT
CSAQGSEAEAFF
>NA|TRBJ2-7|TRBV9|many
TGTGCCAGCAGCGTAGTGTCGGGAGCCCACGAGCAGTACTTC
CASSVVSGAHEQYF